This TCR beta chain is drawn from a study of cytomegalovirus exposure and HLA in healthy donors. This CDR3 is 14 amino acids long. V trimming: 2 bases; J trimming: 7 bases; junction bases outside the gene matches: 5. Germline-derived CDR1 and CDR2 are SGHAT and FQNNGV. Concerning this clone itself: Its matching antigen is unknown.

Use of 60 Vbeta and 13 Jbeta primers characterized the PCR. Repertoires were generated with immunoSEQ multiplex PCR, while TCRdb's copy carries only in-frame clones and drops some. Of 200,000 to 250,000 clones in the sample, about 74% were seen once. General observations from the study: It was in a later analysis that TCR association rates were seen to vary by HLA locus, highest for DRB1 and lowest for HLA-C. The study flagged 150 to 200 TCR beta chains as cytomegalovirus-associated.

The sample taken for sequencing was PBMCs. The chain joins TRBV11-2 to TRBJ1-2, with TRBD1 matching over 9 bases. This TCR came from a woman in her 30s in good health and CMV-seronegative. The CDR3 bases are TGTGCCAGCAGCTTACTCCGGGACAGGGCTGGCTACACCTTC. Amino acids: CASSLLRDRAGYTF.